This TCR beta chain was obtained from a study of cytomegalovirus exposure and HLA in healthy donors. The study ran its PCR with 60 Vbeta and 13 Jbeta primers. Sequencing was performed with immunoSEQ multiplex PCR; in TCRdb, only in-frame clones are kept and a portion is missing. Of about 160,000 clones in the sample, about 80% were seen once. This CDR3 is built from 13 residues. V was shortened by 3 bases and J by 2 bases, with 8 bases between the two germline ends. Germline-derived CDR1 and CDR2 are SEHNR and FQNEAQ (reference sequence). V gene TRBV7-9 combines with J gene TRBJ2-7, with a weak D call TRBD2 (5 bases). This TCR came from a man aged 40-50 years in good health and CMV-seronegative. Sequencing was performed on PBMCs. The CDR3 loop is CASSFEGPYEQYF. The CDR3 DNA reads TGTGCCAGCAGCTTCGAGGGTCCCTACGAGCAGTACTTC.